The clone carrying this TCR beta chain was seen at least ten times. The antigen is unknown. The germline V and J ends were trimmed by 9 bases and 3 bases, with 5 bases remaining between them. In germline, CDR1 is WSHSY, CDR2 SAAADI. The CDR3 covers 10 residues. Time point indicated: after neoadjuvant nivolumab, at surgical resection. Survey sequencing of tumors mostly used 4.5 to 5 ug DNA, two replicates. Profiling relied on immunoSEQ multiplex PCR, and the TCRdb table lists in-frame clones only, not all of them. The table includes about 14,000 clones, 36% detected once. The data originate from a study of neoadjuvant anti-PD-1 for oral cavity cancer. Study observations and caveats: Pretreatment Treg/Th17 ratio correlated inversely with post-treatment tumor clonality. Expansion of preexisting intratumoral clones was suggested to aid response.

The origin of this receptor is a person aged 35-79 years with oral cavity squamous cell carcinoma. The rearrangement links TRBV10-2 to TRBJ2-5; no clear D. The material was tumor tissue, obtained after nivolumab (anti-PD-1) treatment. The CDR3 here is CAREEETQYF. The CDR3 nucleotides read TGCGCCAGGGAAGAAGAGACCCAGTACTTC.